A single TCR beta chain is shown here with its context. Per the original data handling: Reference gene primer amplification in the assay estimated nucleated cell counts. TCRdb's copy holds only in-frame clones and misses some; the assay was immunoSEQ multiplex PCR. That table supplies the V and J calls and clone size; D and trimming were determined from the DNA. The sample holds roughly 450,000 clones, about nine tenths seen once. Per germline, CDR1 SGHVS and CDR2 FQNEAQ. V gave up 3 bases and J gave up 1 base, with 13 bases separating them. This CDR3 region has 16 residues. Two consecutive negative NP/OP PCR tests, clearance, or resolved symptoms defined Cohort 3 recovery. The record originates from a study of blood T cell repertoires in COVID-19. As for the study in general: In each case, the material was cDNA or gDNA derived from T cells, B-cell-depleted T cells, or PBMCs.

This rearrangement joins TRBV7-8 to TRBJ1-5, with D unresolved. The sequencing sample was made of PBMCs or T cells enriched from blood (not recorded which). The TCR sequence derives from a man aged 18 to 29 who had recovered from COVID-19. CDR3 DNA sequence: TGTGCCAGCAGCTTTCGGACTGGACGGAGCAATCAGCCCCAGCATTTT. This codes for CASSFRTGRSNQPQHF.